These T cell receptor beta chains were read from a single sample in a study of glioma-infiltrating T cells. One entry per CDR3 protein, called by TCRdb with MiXCR from the multiplex PCR reads. The sample comprises around 180,000 distinct CDR3 sequences, under 55% of which are singletons, and 5% to 5.5% rests with the top ten. Sequenced: glioma tissue, nonneoplastic brain tissue, or PBMCs (not recorded which). The receptors derive from a human donor with low-grade glioma or glioblastoma, undergoing nonglioma brain surgery, or in good health (not recorded which). CDR3s include the opening cysteine and the closing phenylalanine or tryptophan. D genes are given only for firm matches. The listing skips clone size in some rows; elsewhere it reads once, few, many or a size class.

D gene,clone size,V gene,J gene,CDR3 protein,CDR3 DNA
.,.,TRBV15,TRBJ2-7,CATSRDRSSVHEQYF,TGTGCCACCAGCAGAGATCGTTCTAGCGTCCACGAGCAGTACTTC
.,.,TRBV10-3,TRBJ2-1,CAISEGVLDEQFF,TGTGCCATCAGTGAAGGGGTTCTGGACGAGCAGTTCTTC
.,.,TRBV28,TRBJ2-7,CASSSQLWESDEQYF,TGTGCCAGCAGTTCTCAACTCTGGGAGTCGGACGAGCAGTACTTC
TRBD1,.,TRBV19,TRBJ1-1,CASSPTGVRTEAFF,TGTGCCAGTAGCCCGACAGGGGTACGCACTGAAGCTTTCTTT
TRBD1,.,TRBV29-1,TRBJ2-2,CSVGQGNGELFF,TGCAGCGTTGGACAGGGAAATGGGGAGCTGTTTTTT
.,.,TRBV2,TRBJ2-7,CASRGSTYEQYF,TGTGCCAGCAGGGGGTCGACCTACGAGCAGTACTTC
.,many,TRBV15,TRBJ2-1,CATSRSRPAHEQFF,TGTGCCACCAGCAGATCACGTCCAGCCCATGAGCAGTTCTTC
.,many,TRBV2,TRBJ2-3,CASRPTSSPTDTQYF,TGTGCCAGCAGACCTACTAGCTCCCCCACAGATACGCAGTATTTT
.,few,TRBV7-9,TRBJ2-1,CASGTGWLDNEQFF,TGTGCCAGCGGCACGGGTTGGCTAGACAATGAGCAGTTCTTC
TRBD1,few,TRBV19,TRBJ2-5,CASSKRDRGPETQYF,TGTGCCAGTAGTAAGCGGGACAGGGGGCCGGAGACCCAGTACTTC
.,.,TRBV20-1,TRBJ2-1,CSARKTRRNKEFF,TGCAGTGCTAGAAAGACTAGACGCAATAAGGAGTTCTTC
TRBD1,many,TRBV20-1,TRBJ1-6,CSARDQRTGGGSPLHF,TGCAGTGCTAGAGATCAAAGGACAGGGGGCGGTTCACCCCTCCACTTT
.,.,TRBV6-1,TRBJ2-3,CATQRDPGDAQYF,TGTGCCACCCAGAGGGATCCCGGAGATGCGCAGTATTTT
TRBD2,many,TRBV20-1,TRBJ2-1,CSARAGTSGYNEQFF,TGCAGTGCAAGAGCCGGGACTAGCGGGTACAATGAGCAGTTCTTC
.,many,TRBV20-1,TRBJ1-1,CSANGPNTEAFF,TGCAGTGCTAACGGACCTAACACTGAAGCTTTCTTT
.,.,TRBV7-8,TRBJ2-7,CASSPWGGEQYF,TGTGCCAGCAGCCCGTGGGGCGGCGAGCAGTACTTC
.,.,TRBV6-1,TRBJ2-5,CASTPTGTGHRETQYF,TGTGCCAGCACCCCTACCGGCACAGGGCACCGAGAGACCCAGTACTTC
TRBD2,.,TRBV7-9,TRBJ2-1,CASRGGPNEQFF,TGTGCCAGCCGGGGAGGGCCCAATGAGCAGTTCTTC
.,.,TRBV5-1,TRBJ2-3,CASSSTGRATDTQYF,TGCGCCAGCAGCAGTACAGGGAGGGCCACAGATACGCAGTATTTT
.,many,TRBV20-1,TRBJ2-7,CSARDRSSVHEQYF,TGCAGTGCTAGAGATCGTTCTAGCGTCCACGAGCAGTACTTC
TRBD1,many,TRBV10-3,TRBJ1-1,CAIQSGQVNTEAFF,TGTGCCATACAATCGGGACAGGTGAACACTGAAGCTTTCTTT
.,many,TRBV2,TRBJ1-2,CASSEEAVGGYTF,TGTGCCAGCAGTGAAGAGGCAGTTGGTGGCTACACCTTC
.,many,TRBV20-1,TRBJ2-7,CSAHTDRAPTYEQYF,TGCAGTGCTCATACGGACCGTGCCCCGACCTACGAGCAGTACTTC
.,once,TRBV2,TRBJ2-3,CAGRGGRADTQYF,TGTGCCGGCAGGGGGGGTAGGGCAGATACGCAGTATTTT
.,many,TRBV11-2,TRBJ1-1,CASSPWNAHNTEAFF,TGTGCCAGCAGCCCCTGGAACGCGCACAACACTGAAGCTTTCTTT
.,many,TRBV3-1,TRBJ1-1,CASSQMSYPEAFF,TGTGCCAGCAGCCAAATGTCTTATCCTGAAGCTTTCTTT